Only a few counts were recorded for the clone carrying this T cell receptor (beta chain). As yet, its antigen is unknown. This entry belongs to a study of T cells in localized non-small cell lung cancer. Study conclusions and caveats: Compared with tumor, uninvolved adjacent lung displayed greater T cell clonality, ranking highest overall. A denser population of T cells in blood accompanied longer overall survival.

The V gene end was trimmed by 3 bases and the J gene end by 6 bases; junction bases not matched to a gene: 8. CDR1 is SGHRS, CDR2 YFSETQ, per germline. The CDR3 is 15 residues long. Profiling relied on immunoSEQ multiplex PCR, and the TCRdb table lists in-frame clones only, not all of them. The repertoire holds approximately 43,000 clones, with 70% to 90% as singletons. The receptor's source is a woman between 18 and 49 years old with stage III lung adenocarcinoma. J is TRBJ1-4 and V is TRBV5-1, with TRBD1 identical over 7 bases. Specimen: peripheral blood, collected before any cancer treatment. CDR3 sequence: CASSWRTGGDEKLFF. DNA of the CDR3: TGCGCCAGCAGCTGGAGGACAGGAGGGGATGAAAAACTGTTTTTT.